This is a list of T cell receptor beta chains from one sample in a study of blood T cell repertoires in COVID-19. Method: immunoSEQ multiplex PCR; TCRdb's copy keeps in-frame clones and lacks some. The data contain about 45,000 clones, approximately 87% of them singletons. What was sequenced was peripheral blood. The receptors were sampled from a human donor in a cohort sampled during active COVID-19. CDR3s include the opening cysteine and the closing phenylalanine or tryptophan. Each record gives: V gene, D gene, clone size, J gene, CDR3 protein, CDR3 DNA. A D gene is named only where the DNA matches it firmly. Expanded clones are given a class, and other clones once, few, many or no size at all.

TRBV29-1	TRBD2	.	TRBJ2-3	CSGRLAGGLDTQYF	TGCAGCGGTAGGCTAGCGGGGGGCCTAGATACGCAGTATTTT
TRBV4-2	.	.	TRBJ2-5	CASSQVWEPTFPKKETQYF	TGTGCCAGCAGCCAAGTTTGGGAGCCGACATTTCCTAAAAAAGAGACCCAGTACTTC
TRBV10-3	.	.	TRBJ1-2	CAISGQGSPIYGYTF	TGTGCCATCAGTGGTCAGGGAAGCCCCATCTATGGCTACACCTTC
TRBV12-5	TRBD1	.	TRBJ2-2	CASGLAGTGGTGELFF	TGTGCTAGTGGTTTGGCGGGGACAGGGGGCACCGGGGAGCTGTTTTTT
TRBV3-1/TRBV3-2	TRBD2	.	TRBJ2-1	CASSQTGGRNEQFF	TGTGCCAGCAGCCAAACGGGGGGGCGGAATGAGCAGTTCTTC
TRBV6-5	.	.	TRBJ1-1	CASSIGQNTEAFF	TGTGCCAGCAGTATCGGACAGAACACTGAAGCTTTCTTT
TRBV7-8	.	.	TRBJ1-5	CASSSQRGARNQPQHF	TGTGCCAGCAGCTCGCAAAGAGGTGCGAGGAATCAGCCCCAGCATTTT
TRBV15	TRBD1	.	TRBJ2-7	CATSRDLLLQGEGEQYF	TGTGCCACCAGCAGAGATCTTCTGTTGCAGGGGGAAGGCGAGCAGTACTTC
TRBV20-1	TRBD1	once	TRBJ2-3	CSASYTGQGRTDTQYF	TGCAGTGCTAGTTATACAGGACAGGGTAGGACAGATACGCAGTATTTT
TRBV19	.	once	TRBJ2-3	CASSLRLLPTDTQYF	TGTGCCAGTAGTCTACGACTGTTACCCACAGATACGCAGTATTTT
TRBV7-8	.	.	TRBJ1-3	CASSLGTVSGNTIYF	TGTGCCAGCAGCTTAGGTACAGTCTCTGGAAACACCATATATTTT
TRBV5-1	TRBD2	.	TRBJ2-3	CASSELSGDFNTQYF	TGCGCCAGCAGCGAGCTTAGCGGGGATTTTAATACGCAGTATTTT
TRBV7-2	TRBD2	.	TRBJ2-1	CASSLGLAGNEQFF	TGTGCCAGCAGCTTAGGACTAGCGGGGAATGAGCAGTTCTTC
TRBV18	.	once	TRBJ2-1	CASSPPSRDEQFF	TGTGCCAGCTCACCACCGTCGAGAGATGAGCAGTTCTTC
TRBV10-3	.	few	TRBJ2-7	CAIRTGQASYEQYF	TGTGCCATCAGGACGGGACAAGCCTCCTACGAGCAGTACTTC
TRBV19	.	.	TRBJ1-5	CASSNPRDYQGNQPQHF	TGTGCCAGTAGTAATCCCAGGGACTATCAAGGCAATCAGCCCCAGCATTTT
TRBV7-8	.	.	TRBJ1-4	CASSSGEGQGRHSEKLFF	TGTGCCAGCAGCTCCGGAGAGGGGCAGGGGAGACATTCTGAAAAACTGTTTTTT
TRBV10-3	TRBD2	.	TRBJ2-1	CAISESVGRAYNEQFF	TGTGCCATCAGTGAGTCTGTCGGGAGGGCCTACAATGAGCAGTTCTTC
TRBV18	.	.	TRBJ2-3	CASSPGGRSTDTQYF	TGTGCCAGCTCACCGGGAGGCAGGTCCACAGATACGCAGTATTTT
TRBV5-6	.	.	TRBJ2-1	CASSLAGGLDQSSYNEQFF	TGTGCCAGCAGCTTGGCCGGGGGACTCGACCAGAGCTCCTACAATGAGCAGTTCTTC
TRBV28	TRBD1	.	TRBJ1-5	CASSLTGGNQPQHF	TGTGCCAGCAGTCTGACAGGGGGCAATCAGCCCCAGCATTTT
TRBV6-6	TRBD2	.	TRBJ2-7	CASIRSGGAYEQYF	TGTGCCAGCATAAGAAGCGGGGGGGCCTACGAGCAGTACTTC
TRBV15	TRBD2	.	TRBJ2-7	CATSRDLTSGGQSTYEQYF	TGTGCCACCAGCAGAGATCTAACTAGCGGGGGCCAATCGACCTACGAGCAGTACTTC
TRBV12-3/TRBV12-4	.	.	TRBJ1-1	CASSRVMGTEAFF	TGTGCCAGTTCCAGGGTGATGGGCACTGAAGCTTTCTTT
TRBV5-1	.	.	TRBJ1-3	CASSLPLTDSGNTIYF	TGCGCCAGCAGCTTGCCCCTAACCGACTCTGGAAACACCATATATTTT
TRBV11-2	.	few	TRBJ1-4	CASSQTTGMELFF	TGTGCCAGCAGCCAAACAACAGGGATGGAACTGTTTTTT
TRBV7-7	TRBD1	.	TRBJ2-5	CASSQTGPLGETQYF	TGTGCTAGCAGCCAGACAGGGCCGTTGGGGGAGACCCAGTACTTC
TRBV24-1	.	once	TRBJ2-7	CATSDLNFRHIHEQYF	TGTGCCACCAGTGATTTGAATTTCCGCCACATCCACGAGCAGTACTTC
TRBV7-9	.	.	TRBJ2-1	CASSFGSSYNEQFF	TGTGCCAGCAGCTTCGGTAGCTCCTACAATGAGCAGTTCTTC
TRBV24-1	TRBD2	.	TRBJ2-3	CATSDSGLAKDTQYF	TGTGCCACCAGTGACTCGGGACTAGCGAAAGATACGCAGTATTTT
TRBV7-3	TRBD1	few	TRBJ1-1	CASSLTGTGGTEAFF	TGTGCCAGCAGCTTAACCGGGACAGGCGGGACTGAAGCTTTCTTT
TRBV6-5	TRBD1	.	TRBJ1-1	CASKTGVGNTEAFF	TGTGCCAGCAAGACAGGGGTAGGGAACACTGAAGCTTTCTTT
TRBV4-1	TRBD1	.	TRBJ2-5	CASSQGQGLETQYF	TGCGCCAGCAGCCAAGGACAGGGATTGGAGACCCAGTACTTC
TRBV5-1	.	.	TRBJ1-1	CASSLEGTYTEAFF	TGCGCCAGCAGCTTGGAGGGGACATACACTGAAGCTTTCTTT
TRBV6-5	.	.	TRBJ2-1	CASSVEPTGFGQFF	TGTGCCAGCAGCGTAGAGCCTACAGGGTTCGGGCAGTTCTTC
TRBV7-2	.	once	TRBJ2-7	CASATEIEVHEQYF	TGTGCCAGCGCGACAGAAATTGAAGTCCACGAGCAGTACTTC
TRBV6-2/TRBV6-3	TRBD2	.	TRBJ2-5	CASSYGTSGGLKTQYF	TGTGCCAGCAGTTACGGGACTAGCGGGGGCCTAAAGACCCAGTACTTC
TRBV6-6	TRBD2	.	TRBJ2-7	CASRGTSGGSYEQYF	TGTGCCAGCAGGGGGACTAGCGGGGGCTCCTACGAGCAGTACTTC
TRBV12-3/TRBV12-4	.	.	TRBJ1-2	CASSLLPGGYTF	TGTGCCAGCAGTTTACTCCCCGGGGGCTACACCTTC
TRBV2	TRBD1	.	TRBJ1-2	CASGTDRVDGYTF	TGTGCCAGCGGGACTGACAGGGTGGATGGCTACACCTTC
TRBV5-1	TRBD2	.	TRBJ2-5	CASSFGGGGGQETQYF	TGCGCCAGCAGCTTTGGAGGCGGGGGTGGTCAAGAGACCCAGTACTTC
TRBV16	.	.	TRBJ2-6	CASSQSRGSGANVLTF	TGTGCCAGCAGCCAATCACGGGGTAGTGGGGCCAACGTCCTGACTTTC
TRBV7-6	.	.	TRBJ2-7	CASSLGETSSYEQYF	TGTGCCAGCAGCTTAGGTGAAACATCATCCTACGAGCAGTACTTC
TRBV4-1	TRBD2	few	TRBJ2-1	CASSLSGGAGEQFF	TGCGCCAGCAGCCTCTCCGGGGGGGCGGGTGAGCAGTTCTTC
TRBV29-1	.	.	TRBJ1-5	CSVDTRGGVHQPQHF	TGCAGCGTTGACACGCGTGGGGGGGTGCATCAGCCCCAGCATTTT
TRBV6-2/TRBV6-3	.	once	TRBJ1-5	CASSYGRDQPQHF	TGTGCCAGCAGTTACGGGCGAGATCAGCCCCAGCATTTT
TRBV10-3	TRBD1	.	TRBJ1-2	CAISEPGQGNGYTF	TGTGCCATCAGTGAACCGGGACAGGGCAATGGCTACACCTTC
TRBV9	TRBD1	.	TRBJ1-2	CASSALTGGDAGYTF	TGTGCCAGCAGCGCCCTGACAGGGGGCGACGCTGGCTACACCTTC
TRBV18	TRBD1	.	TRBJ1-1	CASSPQTGGNAEAFF	TGTGCCAGCTCACCCCAAACAGGGGGAAATGCTGAAGCTTTCTTT
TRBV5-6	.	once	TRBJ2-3	CASSLQGGITDTQYF	TGTGCCAGCAGCTTGCAGGGGGGAATCACAGATACGCAGTATTTT
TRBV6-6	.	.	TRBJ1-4	CASSPRTGGEKLFF	TGTGCCAGCAGTCCTCGGACCGGGGGGGAAAAACTGTTTTTT
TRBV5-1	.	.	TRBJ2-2	CASSWGPANTGELFF	TGCGCCAGCAGCTGGGGGCCCGCGAACACCGGGGAGCTGTTTTTT
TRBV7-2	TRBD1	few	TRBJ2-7	CASSKLTGKSSYEQYF	TGTGCCAGCAGCAAGCTGACAGGGAAGAGCTCCTACGAGCAGTACTTC
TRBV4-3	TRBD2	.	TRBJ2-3	CASSQDLDLTSGGTDTQYF	TGCGCCAGCAGCCAAGATCTTGATTTGACTAGCGGGGGCACAGATACGCAGTATTTT
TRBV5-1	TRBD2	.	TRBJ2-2	CASSFGTSDGELFF	TGCGCCAGCAGCTTCGGGACTAGCGACGGGGAGCTGTTTTTT
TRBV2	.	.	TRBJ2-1	CATSGVNEQFF	TGTGCCACTTCCGGGGTCAATGAGCAGTTCTTC
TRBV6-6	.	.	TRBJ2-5	CASSLQETQYF	TGTGCCAGCAGCCTTCAAGAGACCCAGTACTTC
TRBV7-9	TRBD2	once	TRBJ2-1	CASSFGTSGSYNEQFF	TGTGCCAGCAGCTTTGGGACTAGCGGCTCCTACAATGAGCAGTTCTTC
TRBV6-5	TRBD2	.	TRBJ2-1	CASMRGTYNEQFF	TGTGCCAGCATGCGGGGGACTTACAATGAGCAGTTCTTC
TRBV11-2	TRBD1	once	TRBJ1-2	CASSLGTGAVGYTF	TGTGCCAGCAGCTTAGGGACAGGGGCCGTTGGCTACACCTTC